The entry below gives a single T cell receptor (beta chain) sequence along with its context. This sample was taken from a study of cytomegalovirus exposure and HLA in healthy donors. The PCR ran on 60 Vbeta and 13 Jbeta primers. Original processing notes: Later, 75 million to 100 million unique TCR beta chains were counted in an analysis, and some 11 million of them were shared. The repertoire was sequenced with immunoSEQ multiplex PCR; TCRdb's copy has only in-frame clones and lacks some. V and J calls plus clone size are reproduced from that table; the DNA served to infer D and trimming. The data show roughly 100,000 clones, with roughly four fifths seen just once and around 5.6% held by the top ten. The sample taken for sequencing was PBMCs. This sequence originates from a woman between 18 and 29 years old in good health and CMV-seropositive.

CDR3 coding DNA: TGTGCCAGCAGGAGACAGGGTGCAGATACGCAGTATTTT. Residues: CASRRQGADTQYF. This sequence joins TRBV27 and TRBJ2-3, with 7 bases matching TRBD1. J lost 4 bases, V lost 6 bases, and 4 bases had no gene match. The CDR3 is made up of 13 amino acids. Germline V gives CDR1 MNHEY, CDR2 SMNVEV (reference sequence).